The clone carrying this TCR beta chain was found many times. Its antigen is undetermined. These data belong to a study of response to subunit inactivated influenza vaccine. Notes on the study in general: T cells newly recruited by each seasonal influenza vaccination are few, the authors suggested.

CDR1 and CDR2 (germline): MGHRA, YSYEKL. CDR3 size: 14 residues. Deletions cut 1 base from V and 2 bases from J, with 8 bases between. TCRdb analysed the RT-PCR reads with MiXCR anew, one entry per CDR3 protein. Of 500,000 to 650,000 distinct CDR3 sequences listed, 6% to 9% were seen once; the top ten hold 10% to 15%. The chain links TRBV4-1 to TRBJ2-5; D is undetermined. This receptor was identified in a man between 50 and 75 years old who received an inactivated influenza vaccine. The input for sequencing was PBMCs from blood, taken less than 30 months after vaccination. The CDR3 is CASSQVGRQETQYF. Here the CDR3 DNA reads TGCGCCAGCAGCCAAGTGGGCAGACAAGAGACCCAGTACTTC.